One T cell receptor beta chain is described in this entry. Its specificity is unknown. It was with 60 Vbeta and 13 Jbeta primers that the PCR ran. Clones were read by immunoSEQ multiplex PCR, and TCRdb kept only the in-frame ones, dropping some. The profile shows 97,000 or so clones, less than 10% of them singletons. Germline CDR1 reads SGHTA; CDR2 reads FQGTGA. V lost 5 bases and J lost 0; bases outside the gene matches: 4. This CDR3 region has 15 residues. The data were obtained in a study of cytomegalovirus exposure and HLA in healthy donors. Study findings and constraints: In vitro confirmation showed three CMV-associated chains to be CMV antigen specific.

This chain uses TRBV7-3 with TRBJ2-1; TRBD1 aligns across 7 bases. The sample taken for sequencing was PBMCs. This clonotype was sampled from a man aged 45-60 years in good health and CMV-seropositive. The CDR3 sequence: CASSQGTVSYNEQFF. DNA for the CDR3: TGTGCCAGCAGCCAAGGGACAGTCTCCTACAATGAGCAGTTCTTC.